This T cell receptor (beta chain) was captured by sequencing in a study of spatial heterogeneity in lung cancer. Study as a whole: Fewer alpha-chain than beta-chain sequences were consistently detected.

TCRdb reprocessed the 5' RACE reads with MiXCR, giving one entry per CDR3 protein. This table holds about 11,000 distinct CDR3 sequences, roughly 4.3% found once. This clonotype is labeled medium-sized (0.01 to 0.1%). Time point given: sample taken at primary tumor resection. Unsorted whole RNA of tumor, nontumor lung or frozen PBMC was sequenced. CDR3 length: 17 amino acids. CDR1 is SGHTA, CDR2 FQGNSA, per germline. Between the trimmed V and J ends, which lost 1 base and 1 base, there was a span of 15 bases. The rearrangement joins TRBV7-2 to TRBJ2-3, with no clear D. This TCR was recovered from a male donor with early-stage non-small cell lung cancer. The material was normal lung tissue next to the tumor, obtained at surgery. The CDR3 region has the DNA TGTGCCAGCAGCTTAGTAGTAATGACGTCACGCACAGATACGCAGTATTTT. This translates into CASSLVVMTSRTDTQYF.